This T cell receptor (beta chain) came from a study of blood T cell repertoires in COVID-19. The table came from immunoSEQ multiplex PCR; TCRdb's copy has only in-frame clones and leaves some out. Among 86,000 or so clones listed, approximately 79% were seen once. The TCR originated in a man in his 70s with acute or convalescent COVID-19. The specimen sequenced was peripheral blood.

CDR3 sequence reads: CASSLGQFEQYF. The CDR3 DNA reads TGTGCCAGCAGCTTGGGTCAGTTCGAGCAGTACTTC. This chain connects TRBV5-6 to TRBJ2-7; D is unclear. Per germline, CDR1 SGHDT and CDR2 YYEEEE. The length of the CDR3 is 12 residues. V lost 0 bases, J lost 6 bases, and 7 bases lay in between.